This T cell receptor (beta chain) was identified in a study of blood T cell repertoires in COVID-19. About the research overall: Acute and convalescent COVID-19 specimens originated in the United States, Italy and Spain.

Germline CDR1 MGHRA, CDR2 YSYEKL. The CDR3 is made up of 16 amino acids. V trimming: 4 bases; J trimming: 2 bases; junction bases outside the gene matches: 8. As handled by the study authors: Amplifying reference gene primers gave estimates of nucleated cell counts. Some clones are missing from TCRdb's copy, which holds only in-frame ones; the method was immunoSEQ multiplex PCR. The V and J calls and clone size were taken over from that table, and D and trimming were inferred from the DNA. The repertoire holds roughly 250,000 clones, roughly 87% seen once, with 7.2% in the top ten. The clonotype originates from a man between 60 and 75 years old who had recovered from COVID-19. Sample: peripheral blood. V gene TRBV4-1 combines with J gene TRBJ2-7; TRBD1 aligns across 10 bases. The CDR3 protein is CASSRDRGPPPYEQYF. As DNA, the CDR3 is TGCGCCAGCAGCCGGGACAGGGGTCCACCACCCTACGAGCAGTACTTC.